This TCR beta chain was sequenced in a study of T cells in Graves' hyperthyroidism and ophthalmopathy. General study findings and limits: With a median lead of around 5.9 months before onset, the model predicted ophthalmopathy.

Clinical symptoms, serum thyroxine, TRAb, thyroid ultrasound and orbital computed tomography informed diagnoses. TCR beta CDR3 region amplification was performed from RNA transcripts. When the TCR CDR3 underwent first-round RT-PCR, the HTBI primer set was used. TCRdb recomputed calls from the multiplex PCR reads with MiXCR, one row per CDR3 protein. The sample yields roughly 700,000 distinct CDR3 sequences, approximately 15% seen once. A remark on this clonotype: What it recognizes is unknown.

Germline CDR1 WSHSY, CDR2 SAAADI. The CDR3 has 13 amino acids. V lost 6 bases and J lost 2, with 9 bases in between. The receptor comes from a woman aged 18-30 years with Graves' hyperthyroidism. This chain links TRBV10-2 with TRBJ2-3; D gene uncertain. The sample comprised blood. CDR3 region: CASRLSSTDTQYF. The DNA of the CDR3 is TGCGCCAGCAGGTTATCGTCCACAGATACGCAGTATTTT.